The present TCR beta chain was sequenced within a study of cytomegalovirus exposure and HLA in healthy donors. Trimming at V came to 5 bases and at J to 4 bases, leaving 10 bases not matched to a gene. The CDR3 extends over 16 amino acids. Germline CDR1 and CDR2: KGHSH and LQKENI. The primer mix had 60 Vbeta and 13 Jbeta primers. Generated by immunoSEQ multiplex PCR, the TCRdb table keeps only in-frame clones and is missing some. The data hold 150,000 or so clones, with roughly 85% observed a single time. Notes on this clone: Its antigen remains unknown.

Findings and limits, study-wide: A few chains tied to CMV proved CMV antigen-specific in vitro.

Sequencing used PBMCs. The receptor comes from a man between 18 and 29 years old in good health and CMV-seropositive. The V call is TRBV18, the J call TRBJ1-4, with TRBD1 matching over 7 bases. CDR3 protein: CASSSNTGTDNEKLFF. CDR3 bases: TGTGCCAGCTCATCGAACACCGGGACAGATAATGAAAAACTGTTTTTT.